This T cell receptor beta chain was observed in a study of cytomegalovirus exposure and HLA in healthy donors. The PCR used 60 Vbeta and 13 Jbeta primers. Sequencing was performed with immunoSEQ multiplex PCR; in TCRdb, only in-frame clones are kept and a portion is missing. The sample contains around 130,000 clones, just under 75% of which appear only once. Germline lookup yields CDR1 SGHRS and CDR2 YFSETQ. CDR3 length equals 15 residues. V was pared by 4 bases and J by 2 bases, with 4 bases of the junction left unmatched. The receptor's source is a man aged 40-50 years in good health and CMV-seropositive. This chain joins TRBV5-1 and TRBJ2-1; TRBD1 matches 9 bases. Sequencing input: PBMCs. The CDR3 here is CASSRGQGTYNEQFF. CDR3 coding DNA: TGCGCCAGCAGCAGGGGACAGGGAACCTACAATGAGCAGTTCTTC.